Below, one TCR beta chain is given with its context. This sample stems from a study of blood T cell repertoires in COVID-19. About the research overall: The analysed material was cDNA or gDNA that came from T cells, B-cell-depleted T cells, or PBMCs.

CDR3 length equals 20 residues. Trimming took 3 bases from V and 6 from J; bases not matched to a gene: 28. In germline, CDR1 is GTSNPN, CDR2 SVGIG (reference sequence). Here immunoSEQ multiplex PCR was the method, and the copy in TCRdb shows in-frame clones only, minus some. The sample lists 300,000 to 400,000 clones; around 86% were seen once. The sequencing input was peripheral blood. This sequence originates from a man over 45 with active or convalescent COVID-19. The J gene is TRBJ1-1, the V gene TRBV30, with 7 bases identical to TRBD1. As DNA, the CDR3 is TGTGCCTGGAGCCCACACAGGGGACTGTATAGAATTGGGAGTGGCTCTGAAGCTTTCTTT. Its translation: CAWSPHRGLYRIGSGSEAFF.